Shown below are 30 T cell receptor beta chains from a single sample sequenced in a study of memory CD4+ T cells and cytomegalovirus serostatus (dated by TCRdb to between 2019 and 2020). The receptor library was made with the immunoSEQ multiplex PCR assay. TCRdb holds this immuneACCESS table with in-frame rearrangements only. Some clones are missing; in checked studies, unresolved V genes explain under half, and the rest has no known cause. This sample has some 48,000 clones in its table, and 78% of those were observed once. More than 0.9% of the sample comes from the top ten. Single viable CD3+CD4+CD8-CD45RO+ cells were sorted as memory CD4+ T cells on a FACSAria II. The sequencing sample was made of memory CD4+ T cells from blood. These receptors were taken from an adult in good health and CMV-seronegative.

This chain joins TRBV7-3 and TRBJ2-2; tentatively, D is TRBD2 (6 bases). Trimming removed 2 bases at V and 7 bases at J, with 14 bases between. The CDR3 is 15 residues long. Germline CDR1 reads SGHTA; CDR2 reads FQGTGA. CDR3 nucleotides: TGTGCCAGCAGCTTAGGGGGGACCCGTGGCGGGGAGCTGTTTTTT. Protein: CASSLGGTRGGELFF.

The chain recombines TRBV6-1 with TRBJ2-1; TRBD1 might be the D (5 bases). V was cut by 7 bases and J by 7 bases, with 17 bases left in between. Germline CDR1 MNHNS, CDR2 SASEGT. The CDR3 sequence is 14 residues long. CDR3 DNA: TGTGCCAGCACCACTTCAGGGATCACAAATGAGCAGTTCTTC. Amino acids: CASTTSGITNEQFF.

The CDR3 DNA reads as TGTGCCAGCAGCTTGGTCGGGGAGAATCAGCCCCAGCATTTT. Its translation: CASSLVGENQPQHF. This sequence joins TRBV5-5 and TRBJ1-5; D remains ambiguous. The CDR3 extends over 14 amino acids. The V and J ends lost 0 bases and 4 bases respectively, with 8 bases between them. Looked up from germline, CDR1 is SGHKS and CDR2 is YYEKEE (reference sequence).

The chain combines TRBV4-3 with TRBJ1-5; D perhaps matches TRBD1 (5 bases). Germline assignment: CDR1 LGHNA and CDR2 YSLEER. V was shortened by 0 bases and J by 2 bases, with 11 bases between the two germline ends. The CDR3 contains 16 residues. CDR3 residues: CASSQDGGIGNQPQHF. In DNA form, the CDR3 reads TGCGCCAGCAGCCAAGATGGGGGAATTGGCAATCAGCCCCAGCATTTT.

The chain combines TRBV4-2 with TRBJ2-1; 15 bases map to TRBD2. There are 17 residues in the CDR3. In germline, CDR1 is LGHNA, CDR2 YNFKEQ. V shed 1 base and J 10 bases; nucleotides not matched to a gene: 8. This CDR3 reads CASSQGAGLAGGQEQFF. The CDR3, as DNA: TGTGCCAGCAGCCAAGGAGCTGGACTAGCGGGGGGGCAAGAGCAGTTCTTC.

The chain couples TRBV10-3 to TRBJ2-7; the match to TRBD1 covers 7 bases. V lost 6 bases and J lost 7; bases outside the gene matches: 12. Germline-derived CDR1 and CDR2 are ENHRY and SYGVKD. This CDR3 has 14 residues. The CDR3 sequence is CAIRRDSAALEQYF. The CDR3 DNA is TGTGCCATCAGGAGGGACAGTGCTGCGCTAGAGCAGTACTTC.

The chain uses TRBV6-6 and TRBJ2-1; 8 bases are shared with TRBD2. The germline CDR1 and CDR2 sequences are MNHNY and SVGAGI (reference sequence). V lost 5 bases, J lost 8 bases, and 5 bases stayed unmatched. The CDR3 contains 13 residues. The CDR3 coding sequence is TGTGCCAGCAGTACTAGCGGCTGGTATGAGCAGTTCTTC. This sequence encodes CASSTSGWYEQFF.

In DNA form, the CDR3 reads TGTGCCAGCAGTTACGTCCTGACTCCCAGGGGACTCTACACCTTC. Its translation is CASSYVLTPRGLYTF. The V and J genes are TRBV6-5 and TRBJ1-2; perhaps TRBD1 as D (6 bases). This CDR3 comprises 15 residues. The ends were cut back, 2 bases at V and 10 bases at J, with 20 bases in the middle. The germline V gene encodes CDR1 MNHEY and CDR2 SVGAGI.

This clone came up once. The CDR3 here is CASSFDEKAFF. The CDR3 DNA follows: TGTGCCAGCAGTTTTGATGAGAAAGCTTTCTTT. V is TRBV28 and J is TRBJ1-1; D gene unclear. The germline V gene encodes CDR1 MDHEN and CDR2 SYDVKM. The CDR3 sequence is 11 residues long. Trimming stripped 3 bases from V and 9 bases from J, with 8 bases between.

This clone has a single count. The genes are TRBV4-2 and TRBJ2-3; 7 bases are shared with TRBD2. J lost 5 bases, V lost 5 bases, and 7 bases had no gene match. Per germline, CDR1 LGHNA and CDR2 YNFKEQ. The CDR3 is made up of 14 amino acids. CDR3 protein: CASSSGQRGDTQYF. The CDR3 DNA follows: TGTGCCAGCAGCTCCGGCCAGCGGGGAGATACGCAGTATTTT.

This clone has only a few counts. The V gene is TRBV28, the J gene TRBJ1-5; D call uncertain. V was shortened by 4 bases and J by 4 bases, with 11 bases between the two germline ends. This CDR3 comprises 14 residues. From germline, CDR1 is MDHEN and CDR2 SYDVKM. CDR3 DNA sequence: TGTGCCAGCAGTTGGGCAGCCGTTAATCAGCCCCAGCATTTT. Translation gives CASSWAAVNQPQHF.

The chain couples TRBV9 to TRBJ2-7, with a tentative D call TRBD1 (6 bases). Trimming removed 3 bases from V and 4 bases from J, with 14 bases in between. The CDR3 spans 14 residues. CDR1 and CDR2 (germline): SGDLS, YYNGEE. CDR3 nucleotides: TGTGCCAGCAGCGCAGGGGACCGAACATACGAGCAGTACTTC. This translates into CASSAGDRTYEQYF. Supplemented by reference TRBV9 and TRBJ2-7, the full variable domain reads DSGVTQTPKHLITATGQRVTLRCSPRSGDLSVYWYQQSLDQGLQFLIQYYNGEERAKGNILERFSAQQFPDLHSELNLSSLELGDSALYFCASSAGDRTYEQYFGPGTRLTVT.

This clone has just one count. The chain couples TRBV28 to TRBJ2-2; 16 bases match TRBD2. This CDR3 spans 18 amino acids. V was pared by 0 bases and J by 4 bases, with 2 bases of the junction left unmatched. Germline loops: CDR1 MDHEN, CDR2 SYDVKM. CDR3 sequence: CASSLWGLAGGFTGELFF. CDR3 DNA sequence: TGTGCCAGCAGTTTATGGGGACTAGCGGGGGGGTTCACCGGGGAGCTGTTTTTT.

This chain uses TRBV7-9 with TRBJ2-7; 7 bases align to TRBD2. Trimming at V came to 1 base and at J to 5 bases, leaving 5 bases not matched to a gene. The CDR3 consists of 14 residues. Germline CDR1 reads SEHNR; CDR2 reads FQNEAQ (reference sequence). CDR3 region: CASSLEWGGNEQYF. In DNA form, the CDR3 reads TGTGCCAGCAGCTTAGAATGGGGGGGGAACGAGCAGTACTTC.

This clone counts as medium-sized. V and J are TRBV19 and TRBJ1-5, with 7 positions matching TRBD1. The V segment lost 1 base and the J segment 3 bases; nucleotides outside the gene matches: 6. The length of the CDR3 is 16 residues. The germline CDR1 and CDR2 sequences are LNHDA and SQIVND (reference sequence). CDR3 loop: CASSIGDRAFNQPQHF. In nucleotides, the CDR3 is TGTGCCAGTAGTATAGGAGACAGGGCCTTCAATCAGCCCCAGCATTTT.

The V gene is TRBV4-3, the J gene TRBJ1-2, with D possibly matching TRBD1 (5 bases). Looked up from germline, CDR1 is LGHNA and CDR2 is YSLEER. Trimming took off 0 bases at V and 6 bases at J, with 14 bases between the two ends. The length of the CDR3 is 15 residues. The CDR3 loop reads CASSQDPQGSDGYTF. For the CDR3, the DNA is TGCGCCAGCAGCCAAGATCCCCAGGGTTCGGATGGCTACACCTTC.

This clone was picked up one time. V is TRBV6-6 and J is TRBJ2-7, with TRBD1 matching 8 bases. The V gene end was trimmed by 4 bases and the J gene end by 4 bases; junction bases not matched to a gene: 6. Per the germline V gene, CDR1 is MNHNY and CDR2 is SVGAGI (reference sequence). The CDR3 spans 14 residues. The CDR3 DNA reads TGTGCCAGCAGTTTGGACAGGGTCGGATACGAGCAGTACTTC. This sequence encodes CASSLDRVGYEQYF.

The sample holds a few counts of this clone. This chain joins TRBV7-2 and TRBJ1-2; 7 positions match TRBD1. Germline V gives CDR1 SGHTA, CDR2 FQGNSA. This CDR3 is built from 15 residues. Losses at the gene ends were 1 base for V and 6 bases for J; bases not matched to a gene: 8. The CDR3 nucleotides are TGTGCCAGCAGCTTAGGGGAGACAGGGCGTGATGGCTACACCTTC. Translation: CASSLGETGRDGYTF.

CDR3 protein: CASSLVYQGTGELFF. The CDR3 coding sequence is TGTGCCAGCAGCTTAGTGTATCAGGGGACCGGGGAGCTGTTTTTT. The chain joins TRBV7-2 to TRBJ2-2; D might be TRBD1 (6 bases). Germline values: CDR1 SGHTA, CDR2 FQGNSA. This CDR3 spans 15 amino acids. V was clipped by 1 base and J by 5 bases, with 11 bases between them.

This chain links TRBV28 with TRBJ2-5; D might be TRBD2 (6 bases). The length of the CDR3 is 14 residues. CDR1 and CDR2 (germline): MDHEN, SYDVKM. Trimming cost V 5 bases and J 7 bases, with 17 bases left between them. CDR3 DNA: TGTGCCAGCAGTCCCTCGGGACTTTGGGGGACCCAGTACTTC. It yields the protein CASSPSGLWGTQYF.

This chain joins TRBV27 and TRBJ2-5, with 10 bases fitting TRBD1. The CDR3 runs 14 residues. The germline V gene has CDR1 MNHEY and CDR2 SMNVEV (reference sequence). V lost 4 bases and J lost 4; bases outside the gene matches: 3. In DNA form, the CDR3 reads TGTGCCAGCAGTTCTTGGGACAGGGGAGAGACCCAGTACTTC. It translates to CASSSWDRGETQYF.

CDR3 in DNA: TGTGCCAGCAGTCTAGGGTTCGGCCTGGGACAGGGGCTAAACGAGCAGTACTTC. Translating gives CASSLGFGLGQGLNEQYF. The V and J genes are TRBV7-3 and TRBJ2-5; 10 nucleotides line up with TRBD1. The J call may be in error: the DNA end matches TRBJ2-7 better. The V gene's germline CDR1 is SGHTA and CDR2 FQGTGA. CDR3 length: 18 residues.

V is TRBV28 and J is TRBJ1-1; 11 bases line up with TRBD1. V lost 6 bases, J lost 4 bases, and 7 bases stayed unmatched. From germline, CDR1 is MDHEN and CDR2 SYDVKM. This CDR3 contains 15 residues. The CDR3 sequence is CASSPLDRGPTEAFF. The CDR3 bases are TGTGCCAGCAGCCCGTTGGACAGGGGGCCCACTGAAGCTTTCTTT.

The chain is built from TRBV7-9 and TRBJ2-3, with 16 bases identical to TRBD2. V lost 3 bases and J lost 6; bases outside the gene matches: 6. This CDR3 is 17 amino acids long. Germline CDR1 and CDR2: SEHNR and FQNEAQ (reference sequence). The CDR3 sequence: CASSLGLAGGPEDTQYF. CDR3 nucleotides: TGTGCCAGCAGCTTGGGACTAGCGGGGGGGCCAGAGGATACGCAGTATTTT.

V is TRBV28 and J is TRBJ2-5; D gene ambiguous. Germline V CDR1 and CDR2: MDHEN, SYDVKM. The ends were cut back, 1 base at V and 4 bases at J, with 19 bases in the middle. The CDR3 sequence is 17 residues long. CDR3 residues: CASSLLLPPEGRETQYF. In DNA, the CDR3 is TGTGCCAGCAGTTTATTATTGCCTCCGGAAGGACGAGAGACCCAGTACTTC.

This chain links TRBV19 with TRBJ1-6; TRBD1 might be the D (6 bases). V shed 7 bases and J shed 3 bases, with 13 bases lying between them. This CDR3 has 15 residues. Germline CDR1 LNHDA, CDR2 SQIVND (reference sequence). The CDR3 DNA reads TGTGCCAGTACCTCGGACAGTCTCTATAATTCACCCCTCCACTTT. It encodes CASTSDSLYNSPLHF.

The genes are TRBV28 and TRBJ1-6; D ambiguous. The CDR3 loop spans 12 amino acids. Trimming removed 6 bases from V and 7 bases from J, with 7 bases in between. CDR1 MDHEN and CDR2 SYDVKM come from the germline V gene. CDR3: CASRLPNSPLHF. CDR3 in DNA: TGTGCCAGCAGACTACCAAATTCACCCCTCCACTTT.

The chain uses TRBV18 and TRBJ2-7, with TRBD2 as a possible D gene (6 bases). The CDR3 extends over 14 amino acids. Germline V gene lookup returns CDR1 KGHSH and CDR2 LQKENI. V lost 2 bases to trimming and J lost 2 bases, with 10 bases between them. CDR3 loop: CASSPEPGAYEQYF. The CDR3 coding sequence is TGTGCCAGCTCACCAGAACCGGGGGCCTACGAGCAGTACTTC.

The CDR3 loop reads CASSPGLGGSPLHF. CDR3 coding DNA: TGTGCCAGCAGCCCTGGGCTGGGAGGATCACCCCTCCACTTT. The rearrangement joins TRBV7-6 to TRBJ1-6; D ambiguous. V lost 5 bases and J 10 bases, leaving 15 bases between the germline ends. CDR1 SGHVS and CDR2 FNYEAQ come from the germline V gene. CDR3 length equals 14 residues. Full variable domain (missing parts from reference TRBV7-6 and TRBJ1-6): GAGVSQSPRYKVTKRGQDVALRCDPISGHVSLYWYRQALGQGPEFLTYFNYEAQQDKSGLPNDRFSAERPEGSISTLTIQRTEQRDSAMYRCASSPGLGGSPLHFGNGTRLTVT.

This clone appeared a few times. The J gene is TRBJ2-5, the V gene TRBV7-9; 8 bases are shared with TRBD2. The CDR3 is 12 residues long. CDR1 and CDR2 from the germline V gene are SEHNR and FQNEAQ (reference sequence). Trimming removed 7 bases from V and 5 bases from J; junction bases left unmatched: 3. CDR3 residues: CASNTGGETQYF. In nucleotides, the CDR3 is TGTGCCAGCAACACGGGGGGGGAGACCCAGTACTTC.